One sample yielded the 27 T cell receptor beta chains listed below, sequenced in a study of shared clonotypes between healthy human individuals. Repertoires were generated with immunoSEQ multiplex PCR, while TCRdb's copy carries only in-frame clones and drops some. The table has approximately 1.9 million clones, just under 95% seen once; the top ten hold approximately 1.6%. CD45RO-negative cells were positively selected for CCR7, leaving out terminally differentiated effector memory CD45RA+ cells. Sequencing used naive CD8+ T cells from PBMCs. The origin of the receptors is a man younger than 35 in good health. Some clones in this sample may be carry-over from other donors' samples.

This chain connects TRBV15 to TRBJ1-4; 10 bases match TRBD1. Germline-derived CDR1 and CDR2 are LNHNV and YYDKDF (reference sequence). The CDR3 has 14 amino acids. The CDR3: CAVAGGQGYEKLFF. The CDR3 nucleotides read TGTGCTGTCGCGGGGGGACAGGGGTATGAAAAACTGTTTTTT. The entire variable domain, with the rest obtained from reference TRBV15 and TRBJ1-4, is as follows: DAMVIQNPRYQVTQFGKPVTLSCSQTLNHNVMYWYQQKSSQAPKLLFHYYDKDFNNEADTPDNFQSRRPNTSFCFLDIRSPGLGDTAMYLCAVAGGQGYEKLFFGSGTQLSVL.

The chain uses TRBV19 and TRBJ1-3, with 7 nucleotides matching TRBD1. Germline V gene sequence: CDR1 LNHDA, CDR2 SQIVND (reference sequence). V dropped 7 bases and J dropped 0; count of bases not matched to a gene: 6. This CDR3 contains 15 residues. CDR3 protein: CASKTGAGSGNTIYF. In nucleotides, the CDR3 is TGTGCCAGTAAAACAGGGGCCGGCTCTGGAAACACCATATATTTT.

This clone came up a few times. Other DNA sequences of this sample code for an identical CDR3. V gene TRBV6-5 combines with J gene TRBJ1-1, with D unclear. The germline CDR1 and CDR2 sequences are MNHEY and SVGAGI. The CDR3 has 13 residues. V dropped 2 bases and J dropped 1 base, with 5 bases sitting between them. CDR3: CASSYLGNTEAFF. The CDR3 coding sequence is TGTGCCAGCAGTTACCTGGGGAACACTGAAGCTTTCTTT.

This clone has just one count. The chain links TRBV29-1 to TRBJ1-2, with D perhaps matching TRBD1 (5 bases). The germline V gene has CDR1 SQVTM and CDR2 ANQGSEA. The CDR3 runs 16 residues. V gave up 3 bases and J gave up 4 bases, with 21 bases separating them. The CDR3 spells CSVEDHSRGNPYGYTF. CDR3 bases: TGCAGCGTTGAGGACCACTCTCGGGGGAACCCCTATGGCTACACCTTC.

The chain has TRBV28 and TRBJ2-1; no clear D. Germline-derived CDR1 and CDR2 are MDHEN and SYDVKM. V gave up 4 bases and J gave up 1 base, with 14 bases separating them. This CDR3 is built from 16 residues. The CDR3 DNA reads TGTGCCAGCAGTTCCCGGGTTAGTCAATCCTACAATGAGCAGTTCTTC. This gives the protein CASSSRVSQSYNEQFF.

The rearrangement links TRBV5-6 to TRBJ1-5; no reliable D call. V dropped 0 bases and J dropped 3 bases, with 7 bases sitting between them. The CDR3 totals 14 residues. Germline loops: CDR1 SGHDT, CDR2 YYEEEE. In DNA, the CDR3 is TGTGCCAGCAGCTTGGGCGGATTCAATCAGCCCCAGCATTTT. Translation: CASSLGGFNQPQHF.

The CDR3 DNA reads TGTGCCATCAGTGAGTCGACAGGGACTAATGAAAAACTGTTTTTT. This encodes CAISESTGTNEKLFF. The J gene is TRBJ1-4, the V gene TRBV10-3; 7 bases fit TRBD1. Germline values: CDR1 ENHRY, CDR2 SYGVKD. This CDR3 has 15 residues. The V and J ends lost 0 bases and 2 bases, in that order; junction bases with no gene match: 0.

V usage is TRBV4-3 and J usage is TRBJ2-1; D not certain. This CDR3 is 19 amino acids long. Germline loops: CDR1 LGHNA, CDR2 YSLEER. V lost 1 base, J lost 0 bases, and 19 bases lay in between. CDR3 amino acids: CASSQAKGRKRSSYNEQFF. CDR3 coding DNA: TGCGCCAGCAGCCAAGCCAAGGGTCGGAAAAGGAGCTCCTACAATGAGCAGTTCTTC.

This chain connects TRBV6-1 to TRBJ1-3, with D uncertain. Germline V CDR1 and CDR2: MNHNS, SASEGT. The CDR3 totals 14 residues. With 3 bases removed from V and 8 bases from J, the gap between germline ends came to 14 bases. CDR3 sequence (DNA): TGTGCCAGCAGTGAGGGTTTCTTATGGGACACCATATATTTT. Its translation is CASSEGFLWDTIYF.

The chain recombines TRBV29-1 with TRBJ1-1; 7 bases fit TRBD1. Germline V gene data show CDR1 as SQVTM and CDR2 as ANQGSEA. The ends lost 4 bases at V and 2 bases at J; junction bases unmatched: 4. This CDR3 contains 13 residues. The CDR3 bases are TGCAGCGTTGCAGGGACAGACAACACTGAAGCTTTCTTT. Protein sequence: CSVAGTDNTEAFF.

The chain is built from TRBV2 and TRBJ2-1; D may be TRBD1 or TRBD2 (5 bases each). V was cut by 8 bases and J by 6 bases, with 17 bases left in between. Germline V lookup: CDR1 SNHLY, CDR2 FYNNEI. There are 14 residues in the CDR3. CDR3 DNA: TGTGCCAGCCGCCTCTCCGGGACCCCCAATGAGCAGTTCTTC. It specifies CASRLSGTPNEQFF.

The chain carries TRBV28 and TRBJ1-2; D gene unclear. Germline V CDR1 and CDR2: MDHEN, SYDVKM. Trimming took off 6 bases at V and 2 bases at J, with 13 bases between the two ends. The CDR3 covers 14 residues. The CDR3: CASSRHRLNYGYTF. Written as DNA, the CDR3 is TGTGCCAGCAGCCGACATAGGTTAAACTATGGCTACACCTTC.

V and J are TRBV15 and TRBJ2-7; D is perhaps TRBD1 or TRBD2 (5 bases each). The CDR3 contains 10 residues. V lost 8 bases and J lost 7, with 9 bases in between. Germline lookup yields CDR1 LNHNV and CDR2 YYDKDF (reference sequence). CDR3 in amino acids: CATGGMEQYF. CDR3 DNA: TGTGCCACCGGGGGAATGGAGCAGTACTTC.

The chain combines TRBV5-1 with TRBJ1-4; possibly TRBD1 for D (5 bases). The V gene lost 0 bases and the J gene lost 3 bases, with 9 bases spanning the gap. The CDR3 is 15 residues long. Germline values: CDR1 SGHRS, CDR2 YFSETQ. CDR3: CASSLVGVPNEKLFF. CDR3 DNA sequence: TGCGCCAGCAGCTTGGTAGGGGTGCCTAATGAAAAACTGTTTTTT.

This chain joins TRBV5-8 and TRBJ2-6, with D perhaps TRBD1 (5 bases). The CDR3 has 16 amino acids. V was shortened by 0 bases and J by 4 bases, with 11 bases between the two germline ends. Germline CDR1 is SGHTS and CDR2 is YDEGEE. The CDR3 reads CASSLDTGGGANVLTF. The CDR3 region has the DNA TGTGCCAGCAGCTTGGACACAGGTGGGGGGGCCAACGTCCTGACTTTC.

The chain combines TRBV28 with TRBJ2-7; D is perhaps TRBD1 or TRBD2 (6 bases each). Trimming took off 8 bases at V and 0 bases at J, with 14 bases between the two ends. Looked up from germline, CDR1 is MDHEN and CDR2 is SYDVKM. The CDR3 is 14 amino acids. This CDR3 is CASYSGARSYEQYF. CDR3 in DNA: TGTGCCAGCTATTCGGGGGCTCGCTCCTACGAGCAGTACTTC.

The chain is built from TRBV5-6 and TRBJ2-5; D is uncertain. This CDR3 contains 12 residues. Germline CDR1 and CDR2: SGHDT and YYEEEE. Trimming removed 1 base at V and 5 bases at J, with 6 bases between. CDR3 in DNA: TGTGCCAGCAGCTTGATAGCCGAGACCCAGTACTTC. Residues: CASSLIAETQYF.

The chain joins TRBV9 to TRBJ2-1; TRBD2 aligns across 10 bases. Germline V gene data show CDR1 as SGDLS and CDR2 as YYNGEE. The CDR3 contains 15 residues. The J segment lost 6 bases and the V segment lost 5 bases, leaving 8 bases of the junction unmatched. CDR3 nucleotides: TGTGCCAGCAGTACGACCGGGACTAGCGTCAATGAGCAGTTCTTC. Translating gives CASSTTGTSVNEQFF.

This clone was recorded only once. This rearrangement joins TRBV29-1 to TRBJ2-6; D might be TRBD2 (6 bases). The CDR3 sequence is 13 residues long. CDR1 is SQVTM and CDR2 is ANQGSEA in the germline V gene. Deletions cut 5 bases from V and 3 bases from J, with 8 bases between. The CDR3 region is CSVRGGGANVLTF. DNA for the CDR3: TGCAGCGTTAGGGGAGGTGGGGCCAACGTCCTGACTTTC.

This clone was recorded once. This CDR3 reads CASSLGQGARMGNTEAFF. CDR3 DNA: TGCGCCAGCAGCTTGGGCCAGGGGGCTCGCATGGGGAACACTGAAGCTTTCTTT. V usage is TRBV5-1 and J usage is TRBJ1-1, with 8 bases fitting TRBD1. CDR1 is SGHRS and CDR2 is YFSETQ in the germline V gene. This CDR3 has 18 amino acids. V lost 0 bases, J lost 1 base, and 11 bases stayed unmatched. The full variable domain, with the rest looked up from reference TRBV5-1 and TRBJ1-1, is KAGVTQTPRYLIKTRGQQVTLSCSPISGHRSVSWYQQTPGQGLQFLFEYFSETQRNKGNFPGRFSGRQFSNSRSEMNVSTLELGDSALYLCASSLGQGARMGNTEAFFGQGTRLTVV.

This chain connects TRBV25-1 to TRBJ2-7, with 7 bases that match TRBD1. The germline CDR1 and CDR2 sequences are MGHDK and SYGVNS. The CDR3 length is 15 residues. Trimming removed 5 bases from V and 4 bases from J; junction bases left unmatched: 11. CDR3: CASSSARGQAYEQYF. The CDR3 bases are TGTGCCAGCAGTTCCGCAAGGGGGCAGGCGTACGAGCAGTACTTC.

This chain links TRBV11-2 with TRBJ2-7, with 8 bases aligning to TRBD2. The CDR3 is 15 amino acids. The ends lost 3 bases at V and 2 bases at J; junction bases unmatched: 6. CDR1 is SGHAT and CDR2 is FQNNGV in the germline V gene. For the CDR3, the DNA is TGTGCCAGCAGCTTCCATGTAGCGGGGACCTACGAGCAGTACTTC. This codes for CASSFHVAGTYEQYF.

The CDR3 sequence is CASSLRDRSGGVYNEQFF. Written as DNA, the CDR3 is TGTGCCAGCAGCTTGAGGGATCGAAGCGGGGGGGTTTACAATGAGCAGTTCTTC. V gene TRBV7-9 combines with J gene TRBJ2-1; 10 bases match TRBD2. The ends lost 3 bases at V and 4 bases at J; junction bases unmatched: 12. Looked up from germline, CDR1 is SEHNR and CDR2 is FQNEAQ (reference sequence). The CDR3 runs to 18 residues.

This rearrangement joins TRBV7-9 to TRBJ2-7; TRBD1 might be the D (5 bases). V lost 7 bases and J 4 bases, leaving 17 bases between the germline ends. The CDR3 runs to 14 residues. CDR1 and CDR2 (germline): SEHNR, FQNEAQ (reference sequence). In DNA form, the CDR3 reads TGTGCCAGCACGTTGCCAGGGCAGTTATACGAGCAGTACTTC. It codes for CASTLPGQLYEQYF.

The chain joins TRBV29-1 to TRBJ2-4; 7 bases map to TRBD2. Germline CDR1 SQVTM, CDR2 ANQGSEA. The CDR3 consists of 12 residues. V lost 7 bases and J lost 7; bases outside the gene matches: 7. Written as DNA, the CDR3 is TGCAGCGCCCCGGGAGGAAATAACATTCAGTACTTC. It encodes CSAPGGNNIQYF.

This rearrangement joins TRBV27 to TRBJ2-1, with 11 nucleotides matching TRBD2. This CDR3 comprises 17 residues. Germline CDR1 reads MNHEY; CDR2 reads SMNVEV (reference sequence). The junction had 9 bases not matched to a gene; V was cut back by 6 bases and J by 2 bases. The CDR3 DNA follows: TGTGCCAGCAGCCCAGGGACTAGCGGAGTTACCTACAATGAGCAGTTCTTC. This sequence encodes CASSPGTSGVTYNEQFF.

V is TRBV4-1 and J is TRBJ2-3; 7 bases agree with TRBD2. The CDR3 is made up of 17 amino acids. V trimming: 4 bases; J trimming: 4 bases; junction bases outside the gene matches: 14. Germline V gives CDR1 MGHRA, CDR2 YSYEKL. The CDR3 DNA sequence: TGCGCCAGCAGCCTGATTCCCCGCGGGGGAGCGGCAGATACGCAGTATTTT. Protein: CASSLIPRGGAADTQYF.